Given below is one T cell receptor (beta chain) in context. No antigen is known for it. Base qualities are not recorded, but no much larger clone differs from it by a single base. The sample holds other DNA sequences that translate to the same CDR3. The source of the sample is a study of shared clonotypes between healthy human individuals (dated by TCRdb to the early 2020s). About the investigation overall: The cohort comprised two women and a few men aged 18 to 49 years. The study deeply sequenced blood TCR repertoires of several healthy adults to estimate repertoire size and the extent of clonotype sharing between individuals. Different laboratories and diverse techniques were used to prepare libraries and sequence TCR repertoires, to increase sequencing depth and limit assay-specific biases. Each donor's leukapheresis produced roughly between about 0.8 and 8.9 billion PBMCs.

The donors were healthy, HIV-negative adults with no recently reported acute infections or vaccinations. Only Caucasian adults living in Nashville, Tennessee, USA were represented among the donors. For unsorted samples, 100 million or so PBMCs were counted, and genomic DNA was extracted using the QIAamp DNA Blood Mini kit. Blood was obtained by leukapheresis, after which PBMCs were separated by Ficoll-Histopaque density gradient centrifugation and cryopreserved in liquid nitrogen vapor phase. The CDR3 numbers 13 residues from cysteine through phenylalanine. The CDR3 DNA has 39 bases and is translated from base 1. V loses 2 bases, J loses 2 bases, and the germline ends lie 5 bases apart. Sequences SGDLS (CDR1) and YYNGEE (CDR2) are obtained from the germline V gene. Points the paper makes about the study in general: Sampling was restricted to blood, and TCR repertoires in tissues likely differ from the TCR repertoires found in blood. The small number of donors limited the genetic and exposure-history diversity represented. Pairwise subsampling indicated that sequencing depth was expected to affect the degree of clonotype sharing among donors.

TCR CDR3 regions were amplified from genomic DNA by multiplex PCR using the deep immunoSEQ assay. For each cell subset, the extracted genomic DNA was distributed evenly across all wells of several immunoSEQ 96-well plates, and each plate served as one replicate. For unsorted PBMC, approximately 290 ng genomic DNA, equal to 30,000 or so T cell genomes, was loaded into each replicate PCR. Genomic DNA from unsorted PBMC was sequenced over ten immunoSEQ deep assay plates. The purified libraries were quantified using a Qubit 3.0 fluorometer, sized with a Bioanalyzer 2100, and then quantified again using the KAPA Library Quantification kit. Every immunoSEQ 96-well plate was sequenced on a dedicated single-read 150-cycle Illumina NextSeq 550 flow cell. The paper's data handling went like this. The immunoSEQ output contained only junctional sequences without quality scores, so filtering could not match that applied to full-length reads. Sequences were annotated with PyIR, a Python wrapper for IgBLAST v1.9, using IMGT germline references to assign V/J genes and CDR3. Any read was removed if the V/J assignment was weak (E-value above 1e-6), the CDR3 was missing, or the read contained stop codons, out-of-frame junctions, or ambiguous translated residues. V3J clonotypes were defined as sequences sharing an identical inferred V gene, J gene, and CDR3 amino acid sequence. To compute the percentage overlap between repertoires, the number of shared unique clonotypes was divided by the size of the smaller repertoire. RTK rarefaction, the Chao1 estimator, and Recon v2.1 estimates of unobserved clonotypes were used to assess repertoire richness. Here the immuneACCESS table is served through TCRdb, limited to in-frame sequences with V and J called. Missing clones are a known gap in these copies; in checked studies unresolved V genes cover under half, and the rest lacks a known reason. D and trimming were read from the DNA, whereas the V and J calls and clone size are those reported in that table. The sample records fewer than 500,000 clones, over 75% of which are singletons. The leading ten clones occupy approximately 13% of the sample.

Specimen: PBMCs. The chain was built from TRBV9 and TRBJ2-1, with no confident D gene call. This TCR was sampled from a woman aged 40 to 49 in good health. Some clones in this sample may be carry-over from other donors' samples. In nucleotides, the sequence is TGTGCCAGCAGCGTCGACCCCTACAATGAGCAGTTCTTC. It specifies CASSVDPYNEQFF.